The source of this T cell receptor (beta chain) is a study of T cells after yellow fever vaccination (dated by TCRdb to between 2018 and 2021). General notes on the study: The SMART-Seq v4 Ultra Low Input RNA kit was used to prepare libraries from fractions with low cell numbers. Two healthy male donors made up the cohort, one aged 18 to 30 years and the other aged 30 to 40 years. To follow T-cell clones before and after primary and booster YFV17D yellow fever vaccination, bulk TCR alpha and beta repertoires were sequenced over time. Bulk PBMC replicates and cell subsets were isolated from blood drawn at multiple timepoints before and after both primary and secondary immunization. Broad study findings and their caveats: Because the study included only a couple of donors, the extent to which the findings can be generalized is limited. Compared with the primary T-cell response, the secondary T-cell response was weaker but faster, peaking on day 5 rather than day 15. After the booster, most clones that had expanded after primary vaccination were detected again (about 97% of CD4 and around 88% of CD8), suggesting broad maintenance of memory. Computational filtering was required because FACS-sorted repertoires could contain abundant contaminating clonotypes from the bulk population. A small share of clonotypes was detected in both CD4 and CD8 compartments, with the overlap likely arising from convergent recombination.

Trimmed from V: 3 bases; trimmed from J: 5 bases; junction bases lacking a gene match: 8. The CDR3, from cysteine to phenylalanine, totals 15 residues. The DNA shown is the 45-base CDR3, in frame from base 1. CDR1 SGHRS and CDR2 YFSETQ are derived from the germline V gene. Synthesis of TCR cDNA relied on 5'RACE template switching, a step that introduced a universal primer site along with unique molecular identifiers. Priming for cDNA synthesis came from both the TCR alpha and TCR beta constant segments. Two PCR steps were used to amplify libraries, with sample barcodes and sequencing adapters being added in the second step. Sequencing of the libraries was done on either Illumina HiSeq 2500 (2x100 bp) or NovaSeq (2x150 bp). The original pipeline was this. Demultiplexing of reads and collapsing into UMI consensus sequences were performed with MIGEC, and V(D)J alignment was carried out with MiXCR. Vaccine-responding clonotypes were defined with edgeR using replicate PBMC samples, requiring FDR below 0.01 and a log2 fold change above 5 up to day 15. Bulk clonotypes were assigned CD4 or CD8 identity according to which sequenced CD4 or CD8 repertoire held them at higher abundance. TCRdb applied fastp at Q25 and MiXCR to the public reads, then kept only in-frame beta chains. Each entry is one CDR3 protein sequence, shown with its most common DNA and genes. For this entry, the V and J calls and clone size follow TCRdb and not the study's own pipeline. Counted in this sample were approximately 61,000 distinct CDR3 sequences; more than 5.5% of them appeared once. The ten largest clones represent roughly 40% of the sample.

The sample's treatment or condition label, decoded: live attenuated yellow fever vaccine strain. A standard Ficoll-Paque protocol was used to isolate PBMCs from peripheral blood. Dynabeads CD4 and CD8 positive selection kits were used to isolate CD4 and CD8 T-cell fractions. TriZol was used to extract RNA from bulk PBMCs, CD4 and CD8 fractions, and dextramer-positive and dextramer-negative fractions. This clonotype was recorded many times. It has no known antigen specificity. No clone much larger than this one lies a single base away; base qualities are absent. Sequencing was performed on CD8+ T cells sorted from PBMCs, taken on the day of the first yellow fever vaccination. The source is a young man who received the YFV17D yellow fever vaccine. The sequence joins TRBV5-1 to TRBJ2-5, with TRBD1 matching 9 junction bases. The CDR3 reads CASSYRDRELETQYF. The nucleotide sequence is given as TGCGCCAGCAGCTACCGGGACAGGGAATTGGAGACCCAGTACTTC.